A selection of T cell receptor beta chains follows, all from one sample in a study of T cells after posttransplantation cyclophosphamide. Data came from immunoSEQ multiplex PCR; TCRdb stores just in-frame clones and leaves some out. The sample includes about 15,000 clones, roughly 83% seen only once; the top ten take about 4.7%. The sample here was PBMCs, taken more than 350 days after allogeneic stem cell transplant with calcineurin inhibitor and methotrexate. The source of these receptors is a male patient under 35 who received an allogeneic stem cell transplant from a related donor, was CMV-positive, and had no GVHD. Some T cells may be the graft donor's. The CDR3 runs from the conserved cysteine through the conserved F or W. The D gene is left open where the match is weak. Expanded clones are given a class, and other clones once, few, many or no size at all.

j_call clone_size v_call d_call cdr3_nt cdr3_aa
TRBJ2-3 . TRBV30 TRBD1 TGTGCCTGGAGTGTGGGGGACAGGGGATCAGATACGCAGTATTTT CAWSVGDRGSDTQYF
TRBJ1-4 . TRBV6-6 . TGTGCCAGCAGTTACGGGGCAGGGCGAAATGAAAAACTGTTTTTT CASSYGAGRNEKLFF
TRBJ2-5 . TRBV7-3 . TGTGCCAGCAGCCCCTCGGACCAAGAGACCCAGTACTTC CASSPSDQETQYF
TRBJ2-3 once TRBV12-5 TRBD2 TGTGCTAGTGGGGCGGGAGGGCCGCGTGGCACAGATACGCAGTATTTT CASGAGGPRGTDTQYF
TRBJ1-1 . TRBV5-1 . TGCGCCAGCAGCTCCGCTGTCGGACAGAAAGAAGCTTTCTTT CASSSAVGQKEAFF
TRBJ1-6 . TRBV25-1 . TGTGCCAGCAGTGAATTTGGACTAAGAAATTCACCCCTCCACTTT CASSEFGLRNSPLHF
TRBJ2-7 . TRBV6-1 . TGTGCCAGCCAAATCGGGCAGGGGAACTACGAGCAGTACTTC CASQIGQGNYEQYF
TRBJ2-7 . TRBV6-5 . TGTGCCAGCAAGGGAGACGAGCAGTACTTC CASKGDEQYF
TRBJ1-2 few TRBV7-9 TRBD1 TGTGCCAGCAGCTCTCCCGGGACAGGGAACTATGGCTACACCTTC CASSSPGTGNYGYTF
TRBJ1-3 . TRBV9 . TGTGCCAGCAGCGTTGGCCCGGGGGGCTCTGGAAACACCATATATTTT CASSVGPGGSGNTIYF
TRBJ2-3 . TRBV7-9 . TGTGCCAGCAGCCCCGGTTCTGGCAGAACAGAACATACGCAGTATTTT CASSPGSGRTEHTQYF
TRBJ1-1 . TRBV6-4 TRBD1 TGTGCCAGCAGAAAGACAGGGGGCACTGAAGCTTTCTTT CASRKTGGTEAFF
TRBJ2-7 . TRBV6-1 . TGTGCCAGCAGTGAGGGGACTGCCTACTACGAGCAGTACTTC CASSEGTAYYEQYF
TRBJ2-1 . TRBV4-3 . TGCGCCAGCAGCCAAGGTTTCCCGGAGGCCAACTACAATGAGCAGTTCTTC CASSQGFPEANYNEQFF
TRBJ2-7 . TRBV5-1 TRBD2 TGCGCCAGCAGCCCGGGACTAGCGGGAATCTACGAGCAGTACTTC CASSPGLAGIYEQYF
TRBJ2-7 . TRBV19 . TGTGCCAGTAGTATCACAGGATACTCCTACGAGCAGTACTTC CASSITGYSYEQYF
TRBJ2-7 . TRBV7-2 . TGTGCCAGCACCCTGGGACTCCTGATTGGGGAGCAGTACTTC CASTLGLLIGEQYF